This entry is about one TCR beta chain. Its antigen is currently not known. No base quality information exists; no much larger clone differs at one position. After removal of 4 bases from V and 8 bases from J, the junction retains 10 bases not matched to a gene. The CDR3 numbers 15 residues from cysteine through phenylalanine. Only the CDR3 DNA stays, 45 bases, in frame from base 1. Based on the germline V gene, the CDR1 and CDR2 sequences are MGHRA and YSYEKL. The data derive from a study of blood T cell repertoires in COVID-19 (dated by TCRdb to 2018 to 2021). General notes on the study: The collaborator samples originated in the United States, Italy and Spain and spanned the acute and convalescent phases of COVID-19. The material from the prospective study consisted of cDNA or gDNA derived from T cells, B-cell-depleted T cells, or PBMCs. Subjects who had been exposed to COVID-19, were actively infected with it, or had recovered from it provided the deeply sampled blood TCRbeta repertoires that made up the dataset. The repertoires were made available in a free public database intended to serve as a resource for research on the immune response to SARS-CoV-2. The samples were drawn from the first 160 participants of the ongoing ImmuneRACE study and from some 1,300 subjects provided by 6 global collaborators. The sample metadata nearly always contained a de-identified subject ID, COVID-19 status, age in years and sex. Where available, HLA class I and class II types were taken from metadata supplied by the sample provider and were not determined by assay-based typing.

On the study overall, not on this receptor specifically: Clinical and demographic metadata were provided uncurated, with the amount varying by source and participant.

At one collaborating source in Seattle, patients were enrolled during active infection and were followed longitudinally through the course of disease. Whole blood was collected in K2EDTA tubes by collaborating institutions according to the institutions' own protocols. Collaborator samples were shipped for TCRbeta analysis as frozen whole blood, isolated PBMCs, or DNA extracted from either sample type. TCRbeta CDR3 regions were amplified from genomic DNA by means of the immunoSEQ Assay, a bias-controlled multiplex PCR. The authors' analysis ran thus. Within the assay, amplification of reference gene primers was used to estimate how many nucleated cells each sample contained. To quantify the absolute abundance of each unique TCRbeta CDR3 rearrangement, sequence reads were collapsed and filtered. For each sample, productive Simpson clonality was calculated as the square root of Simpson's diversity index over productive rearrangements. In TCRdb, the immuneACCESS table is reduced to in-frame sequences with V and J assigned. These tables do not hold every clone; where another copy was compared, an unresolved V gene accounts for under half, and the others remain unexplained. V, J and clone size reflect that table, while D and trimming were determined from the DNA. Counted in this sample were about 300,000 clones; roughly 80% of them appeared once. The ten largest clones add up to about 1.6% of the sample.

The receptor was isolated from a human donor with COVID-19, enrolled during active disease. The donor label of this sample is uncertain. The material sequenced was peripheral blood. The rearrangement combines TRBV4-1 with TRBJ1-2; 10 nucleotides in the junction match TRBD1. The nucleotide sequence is TGCGCCAGCAGCCCTAACCATGGGACAGGGGAGGGCTACACCTTC. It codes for CASSPNHGTGEGYTF.